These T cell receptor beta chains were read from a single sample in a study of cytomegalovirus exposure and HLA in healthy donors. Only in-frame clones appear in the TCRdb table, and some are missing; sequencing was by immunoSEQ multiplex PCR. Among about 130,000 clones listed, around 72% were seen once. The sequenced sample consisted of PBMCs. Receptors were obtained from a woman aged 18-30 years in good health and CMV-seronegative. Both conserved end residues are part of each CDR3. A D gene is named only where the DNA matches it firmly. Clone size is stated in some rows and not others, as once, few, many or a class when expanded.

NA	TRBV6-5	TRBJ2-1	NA	TGTGCCAGCAGTTCCGAGGGCCCTTACAATGAGCAGTTCTTC	CASSSEGPYNEQFF
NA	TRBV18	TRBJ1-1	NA	TGTGCCACCGCCCCTTCGGGGGAGGCCACTGAAGCTTTCTTT	CATAPSGEATEAFF
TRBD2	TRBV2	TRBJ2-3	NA	TGTGCCAGCAGTGAGGATAGGACCGGGAGGAGCACAGATACGCAGTATTTT	CASSEDRTGRSTDTQYF
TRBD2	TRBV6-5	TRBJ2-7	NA	TGTGCCAGCAGTTACTCGAGTAGCGGGAGTTACGAGCAGTACTTC	CASSYSSSGSYEQYF
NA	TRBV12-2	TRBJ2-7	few	TGTGCAAGTCGCTCTAAATTACAGGGGGCCGACTACGAGCAGTACTTC	CASRSKLQGADYEQYF
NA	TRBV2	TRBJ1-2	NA	TGTGCCAGCAGTGAAGCTGGCGGGGGCCTCTATGGCTACACCTTC	CASSEAGGGLYGYTF
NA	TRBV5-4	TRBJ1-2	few	TGTGCCAGCAGCCCCCGCGGGGATGGCTACACCTTC	CASSPRGDGYTF
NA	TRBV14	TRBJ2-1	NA	TGTGCCAGCAGCCAAAGCCGCGACTATTACAATGAGCAGTTCTTC	CASSQSRDYYNEQFF
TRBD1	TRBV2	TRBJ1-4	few	TGTGCCATAAACAGGGGGTCTGGCGAAAAACTGTTTTTT	CAINRGSGEKLFF
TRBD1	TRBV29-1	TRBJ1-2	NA	TGCAGCGCCTCGGGACAGGGTTTTGGCTACACCTTC	CSASGQGFGYTF
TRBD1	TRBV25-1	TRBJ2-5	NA	TGTGCCAGCAGTGAATATTATGACAGGGCGACGACCCAGTACTTC	CASSEYYDRATTQYF
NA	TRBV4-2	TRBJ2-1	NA	TGTGCCAGCAGCCAAGATAACTACAAATACAATGAGCAGTTCTTC	CASSQDNYKYNEQFF
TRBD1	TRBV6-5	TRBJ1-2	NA	TGTGCCAGCAGTTTCGGGACAGGGTGGAAGGGGAATGGCTACACCTTC	CASSFGTGWKGNGYTF
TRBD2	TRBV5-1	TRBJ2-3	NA	TGCGCCAGCAGCTTGGCCTTCAGCGGGGGCACAGATACGCAGTATTTT	CASSLAFSGGTDTQYF
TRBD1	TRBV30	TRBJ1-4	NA	TGTGCCTGGAGTGCCACAGGGGCGAAGGAAAAACTGTTTTTT	CAWSATGAKEKLFF
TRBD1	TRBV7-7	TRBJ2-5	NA	TGTGCCAGCAGCTGGACAGGGCAAGAGACCCAGTACTTC	CASSWTGQETQYF
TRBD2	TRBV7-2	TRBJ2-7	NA	TGTGCCAGCAGCCCCCGGACTAGCGGTTTCGACGAGCAGTACTTC	CASSPRTSGFDEQYF
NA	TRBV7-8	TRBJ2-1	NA	TGTGCCAGCAGCATGACACATAAGAACTCCTACAATGAGCAGTTCTTC	CASSMTHKNSYNEQFF
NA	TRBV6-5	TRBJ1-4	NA	TGTGCCAGCAGGGGGGGGGCCTCGGGGGAAAAACTGTTTTTT	CASRGGASGEKLFF
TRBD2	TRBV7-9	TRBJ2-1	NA	TGTGCCAGCAGCACTAGCGGGGGTGCCTACAATGAGCAGTTCTTC	CASSTSGGAYNEQFF
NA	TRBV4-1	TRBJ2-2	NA	TGCGCCAGCAGCCCCCGAGTTGACAGTCCGGTGGTCGGGGAGCTGTTTTTT	CASSPRVDSPVVGELFF
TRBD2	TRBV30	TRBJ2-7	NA	TGTGCCATGGGCCGACTGAGCGGGAAGATCGAGCAGTACTTC	CAMGRLSGKIEQYF
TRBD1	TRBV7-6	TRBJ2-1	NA	TGTGCCAGCAGCCCAACAGGGGACTCCTACAATGAGCAGTTCTTC	CASSPTGDSYNEQFF
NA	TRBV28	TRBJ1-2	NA	TGTGCCAGCAGTTCCACTGGGGGGGGAGCTAACTATGGCTACACCTTC	CASSSTGGGANYGYTF
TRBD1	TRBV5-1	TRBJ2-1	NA	TGCGCCAGCAGCTTTGGACAGGGTGCAGGGTCCTACAATGAGCAGTTCTTC	CASSFGQGAGSYNEQFF
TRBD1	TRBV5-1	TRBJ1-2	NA	TGCGCCACCTCCGCTGACGGACAGGGGGACTATGGCTACACCTTC	CATSADGQGDYGYTF
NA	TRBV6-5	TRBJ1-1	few	TGTGCCAGCAGTCCCTCGGCAGGGAACACTGAAGCTTTCTTT	CASSPSAGNTEAFF
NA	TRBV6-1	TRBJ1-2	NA	TGTGCCAGCAGTGCCGATCGGAGCAGGGTCGGCTACACCTTC	CASSADRSRVGYTF
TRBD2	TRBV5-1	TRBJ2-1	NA	TGCGCCAGCAGCTTGGTTGCGGGAGGTCGGGATGAGCAGTTCTTC	CASSLVAGGRDEQFF
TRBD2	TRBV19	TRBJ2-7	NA	TGTGCCAGTAGTATTAGCGGGAGCTCCTACGAGCAGTACTTC	CASSISGSSYEQYF
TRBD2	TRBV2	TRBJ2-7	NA	TGTGCCAGCAGCCCGGGACTAGCCTACGAGCAGTACTTC	CASSPGLAYEQYF
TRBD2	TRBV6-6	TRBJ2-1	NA	TGTGCCAGCAGCCAGGGACTAGCCCCGTATTACAATGAGCAGTTCTTC	CASSQGLAPYYNEQFF
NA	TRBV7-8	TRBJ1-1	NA	TGTGCCAGCAGAATCAGTAGCGCGAACACTGAAGCTTTCTTT	CASRISSANTEAFF
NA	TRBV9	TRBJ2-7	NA	TGTGCCAGCAGCGGACTGGAGGGAGTCCACGAGCAGTACTTC	CASSGLEGVHEQYF
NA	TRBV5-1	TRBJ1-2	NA	TGCGCCAGCACACCGGGGGGATTCTATGGCTACACCTTC	CASTPGGFYGYTF
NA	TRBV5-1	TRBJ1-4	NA	TGCGCCAGCAGCTTGGGACAGGAGTATGGAAAACTGTTTTTT	CASSLGQEYGKLFF
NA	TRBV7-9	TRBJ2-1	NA	TGTTCCAGCAGCGGCGGTGGGGGCCGACTAGCTCACAATGAGCAGTTCTTC	CSSSGGGGRLAHNEQFF
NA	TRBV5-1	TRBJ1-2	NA	TGCGCCAGCAGCCCTACAGGGACGGCTAACTATGGCTACACCTTC	CASSPTGTANYGYTF
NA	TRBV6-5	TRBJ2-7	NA	TGTGCCAGCAGTTACTCGAGGTACGAGCAGTACTTC	CASSYSRYEQYF
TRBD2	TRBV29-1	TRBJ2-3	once	TGCAGCGTGGGGACTAGCGGGAGGGCAGATACGCAGTATTTT	CSVGTSGRADTQYF
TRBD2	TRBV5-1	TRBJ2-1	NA	TGCGCCAGCAGCTTAGAAGCGGGAGGCCCCAGATTCTTC	CASSLEAGGPRFF